This TCR beta chain appears in the sequencing data of a study of blood T cell repertoires in COVID-19. Turning to the study itself: The United States, Italy and Spain supplied acute and convalescent COVID-19 samples. In each case, the material was cDNA or gDNA derived from T cells, B-cell-depleted T cells, or PBMCs.

As originally analysed: The assay estimated nucleated cells by amplifying reference gene primers. The data were produced by immunoSEQ multiplex PCR, yet TCRdb's version contains in-frame clones alone and is incomplete. Clonal size and the V and J genes are those of that table, whereas D and trimming came from the DNA. The repertoire has around 230,000 clones, about nine tenths of them found once; the top ten carry about 2.2%. In germline, CDR1 is SGDLS, CDR2 YYNGEE. Trimming removed 3 bases at V and 9 bases at J, with 16 bases between. The CDR3 consists of 15 residues. This rearrangement joins TRBV9 to TRBJ1-6, with D possibly TRBD1 on 6 matching bases. The receptor was derived from a man aged 30 to 45 who had recovered from COVID-19. Sequenced input: peripheral blood. The CDR3 protein is CASSDGTQGISPLHF. DNA for the CDR3: TGTGCCAGCAGCGACGGGACACAAGGGATTTCACCCCTCCACTTT.